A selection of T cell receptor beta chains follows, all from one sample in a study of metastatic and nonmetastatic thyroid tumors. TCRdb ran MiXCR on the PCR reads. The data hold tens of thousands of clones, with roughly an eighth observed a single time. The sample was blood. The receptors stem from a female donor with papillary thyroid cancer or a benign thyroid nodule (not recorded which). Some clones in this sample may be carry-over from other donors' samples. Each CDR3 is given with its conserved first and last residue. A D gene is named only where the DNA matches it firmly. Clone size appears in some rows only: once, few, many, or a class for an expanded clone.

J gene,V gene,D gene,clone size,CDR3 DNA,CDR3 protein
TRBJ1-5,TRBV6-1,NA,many,TGTGCCAGCAGCCCGCCCGGGACTGTCAATCAGCCCCAGCATTTT,CASSPPGTVNQPQHF
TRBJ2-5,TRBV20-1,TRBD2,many,TGCAGTGCTAGAGATCTCGGGGTAGCGGGAGGCCCCTCGGATACCCAGTACTTC,CSARDLGVAGGPSDTQYF
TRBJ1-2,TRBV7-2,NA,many,TGTGCCAGCAGCTTAGCTGGACAGCCCTCTAACTATGGCTACACCTTC,CASSLAGQPSNYGYTF
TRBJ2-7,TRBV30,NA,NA,TGTGCCTGGACTCATTCCTACGAGCAGTACTTC,CAWTHSYEQYF
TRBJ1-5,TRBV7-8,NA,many,TGTGCCAGCAGCTTACTGGGTGGGCGGGAGGTTTTTCAGCCCCAGCATTTT,CASSLLGGREVFQPQHF
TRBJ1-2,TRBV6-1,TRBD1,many,TGTGCCAGCAGTTCGGACAGGGGACGCCCGACTTCGGGCTACACCTTC,CASSSDRGRPTSGYTF
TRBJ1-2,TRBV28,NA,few,TGTGCCAGCAGTAACGACAGGACCAGGGGCTACACCTTC,CASSNDRTRGYTF
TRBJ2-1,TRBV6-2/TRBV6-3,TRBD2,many,TGTGCCAGCAGTTACTCGATCGGGACTAGCGGGAGACTTGAGCAGTTCTTC,CASSYSIGTSGRLEQFF
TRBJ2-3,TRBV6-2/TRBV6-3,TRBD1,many,TGTGCCAGCAGCCCAAACCCGGGACAGGGGACAGATACGCAGTATTTT,CASSPNPGQGTDTQYF
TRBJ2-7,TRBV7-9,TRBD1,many,TGTGCCAGCAGCTCCCGACAGGGGGCAAACGAGCAGTACTTC,CASSSRQGANEQYF
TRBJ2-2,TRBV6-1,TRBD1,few,TGTGCCAGCAGTGTATCCACAGGGGACAGCCGGGAGCTGTTTTTT,CASSVSTGDSRELFF
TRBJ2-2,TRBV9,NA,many,TGTGCCAGCAGCGGGGGCGGGGGCCCCGGGGAGCTGTTTTTT,CASSGGGGPGELFF
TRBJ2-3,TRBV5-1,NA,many,TGCGCCAGCAGCTTGGAAGGGCGGCCCCCAGATACGCAGTATTTT,CASSLEGRPPDTQYF
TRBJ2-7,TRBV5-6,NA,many,TGTGCCAGCAGCTTAAAGGGGTGGGAGCAGTACTTC,CASSLKGWEQYF
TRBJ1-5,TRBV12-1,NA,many,TGTGCCAGCAGCCGTCCGCGGACTCGCAATCAGCCCCAGCATTTT,CASSRPRTRNQPQHF
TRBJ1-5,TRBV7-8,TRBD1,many,TGTGCCAGCAGCCGAGCTACCTCGACAGGGTTGGGTCAGCCCCAGCATTTT,CASSRATSTGLGQPQHF
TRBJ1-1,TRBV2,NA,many,TGTGCCAGCAGTGAAGCGCAGGAGGGGGTAAGGACTGAAGCTTTCTTT,CASSEAQEGVRTEAFF
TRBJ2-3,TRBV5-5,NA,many,TGTGCCAGCAGCTTGGGCCAGGGGTTAACAGATACGCAGTATTTT,CASSLGQGLTDTQYF
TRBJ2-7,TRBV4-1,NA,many,TGCGCCAGCAGCCAAGATGGTCAGGGGTTGAGGGAGCAGTACTTC,CASSQDGQGLREQYF
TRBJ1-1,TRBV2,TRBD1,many,TGTGCCAGCAGTCTTGATGGACAGGAAGGCACTGAAGCTTTCTTT,CASSLDGQEGTEAFF
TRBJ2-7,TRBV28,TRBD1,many,TGTGCCAGCAGCCTACCCGGACAGGGCTACGAGCAGTACTTC,CASSLPGQGYEQYF
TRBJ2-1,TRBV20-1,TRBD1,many,TGCAGTGCTAGAGCACCCCAATACGACAGGGGTACTTACAATGAGCAGTTCTTC,CSARAPQYDRGTYNEQFF
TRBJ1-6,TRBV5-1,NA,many,TGCGCCAGCAGCTTGTCGCGGGGTGAGAATTCACCCCTCCACTTT,CASSLSRGENSPLHF
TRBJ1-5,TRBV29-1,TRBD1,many,TGCAGCGTTGGGGACAGTGGCAAACAGCCCCAGCATTTT,CSVGDSGKQPQHF
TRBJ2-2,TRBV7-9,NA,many,TGTGCCAGCAGCTTCACCCCAGCGAACACCGGGGAGCTGTTTTTT,CASSFTPANTGELFF
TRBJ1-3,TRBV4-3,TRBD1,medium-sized,TGCGCCAGCAGTCAGGACAGGACCAGCTCTGGAAACACCATATATTTT,CASSQDRTSSGNTIYF
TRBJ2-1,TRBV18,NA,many,TGTGCCAGCTCACCATCTGTGGGGGTTGGCCCCGCTAAGGAGCAGTTCTTC,CASSPSVGVGPAKEQFF
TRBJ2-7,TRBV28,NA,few,TGTGCCAGCAGGGACAGTGGGCGGCAGTACTTC,CASRDSGRQYF
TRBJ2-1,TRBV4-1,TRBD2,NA,TGCGCCAGCAGCGGCAAGAGACTCCTCGAACTAGCGGGGTACAATGAGCAGTTCTTC,CASSGKRLLELAGYNEQFF
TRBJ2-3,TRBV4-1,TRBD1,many,TGCGCCAGCAGCCAATCGTCCCGGGACAGGGTAGATACGCAGTATTTT,CASSQSSRDRVDTQYF
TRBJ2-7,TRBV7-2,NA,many,TGTGCCAGCAGCTCGTCGGCAGGTCTGATCTCCTACGAGCAGTACTTC,CASSSSAGLISYEQYF
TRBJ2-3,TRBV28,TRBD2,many,TGTGCCAGCAGTTCCCCCTACGGACTAGCGGGAGAGAATACGCAGTATTTT,CASSSPYGLAGENTQYF
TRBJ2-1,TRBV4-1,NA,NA,TGCGCCAGCAGCCAAGATTGGGTCGGGAGTCAGAATGAGCAGTTCTTC,CASSQDWVGSQNEQFF
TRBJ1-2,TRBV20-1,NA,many,TGCAGTGCTAGCAAGGGTCAGGGTATTGGCTACACCTTC,CSASKGQGIGYTF
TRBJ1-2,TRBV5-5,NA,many,TGTGCCAGCAGCCTTCGGCGGAACTATGGCTACACCTTC,CASSLRRNYGYTF
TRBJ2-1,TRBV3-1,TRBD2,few,TGTGCCAGCAGCCATCCCCTTGCGAGCGGGAGGGGGGAACTCTACAATGAGCAGTTCTTC,CASSHPLASGRGELYNEQFF
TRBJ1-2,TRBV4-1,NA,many,TGCGCCAGCAGCCATCCCCGGGACGCATATGGCTACACCTTC,CASSHPRDAYGYTF
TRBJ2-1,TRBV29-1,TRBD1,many,TGCAGCGTTGAAGGTACAGGGGGTATCGGCGAGCAGTTCTTC,CSVEGTGGIGEQFF
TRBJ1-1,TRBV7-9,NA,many,TGTGCCAGCAGCTTAGGAGGGGCGAACACTGAAGCTTTCTTT,CASSLGGANTEAFF
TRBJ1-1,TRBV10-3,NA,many,TGTGCCATCAGTGAGGCAGGAGTGAACACTGAAGCTTTCTTT,CAISEAGVNTEAFF